These 7 T cell receptor beta chains were all obtained from the same sample, sequenced in a study of brain metastases from non-small cell lung cancer. Some clones are missing from TCRdb's copy, which holds only in-frame ones; the method was immunoSEQ multiplex PCR. The data show about 780 clones, around 86% seen once. Sequencing input: primary lung tumor tissue. These receptors were obtained from a donor older than 35 with non-small cell lung cancer.

CDR3 coding DNA: TGTGCCAGTAGTCCCTCAGGGGGCACAGATACGCAGTATTTT. Encoded protein: CASSPSGGTDTQYF. The chain is built from TRBV19 and TRBJ2-3; possible D gene TRBD1, 6 bases. The CDR3 is 14 residues long. Germline V gives CDR1 LNHDA, CDR2 SQIVND (reference sequence). With 5 bases removed from V and 1 base from J, the gap between germline ends came to 10 bases.

This sequence joins TRBV19 and TRBJ2-7; tentative D call: TRBD2 (6 bases). Trimming removed 2 bases from V and 1 base from J, with 18 bases in between. The germline V gene has CDR1 LNHDA and CDR2 SQIVND (reference sequence). The CDR3 is made up of 17 amino acids. CDR3 nucleotide sequence: TGTGCCAGTAGTATAAGTACAGGCCCTGGAGGGTCCTACGAGCAGTACTTC. Amino acids: CASSISTGPGGSYEQYF. Complete variable domain (other parts from reference TRBV19 and TRBJ2-7): DGGITQSPKYLFRKEGQNVTLSCEQNLNHDAMYWYRQDPGQGLRLIYYSQIVNDFQKGDIAEGYSVSREKKESFPLTVTSAQKNPTAFYLCASSISTGPGGSYEQYFGPGTRLTVT.

A few counts support this clone. J is TRBJ2-7 and V is TRBV4-2; D possibly corresponds to TRBD1 (5 bases). The germline V and J ends were trimmed by 1 base and 9 bases, with 16 bases remaining between them. CDR3 length: 14 residues. Germline V CDR1 and CDR2: LGHNA, YNFKEQ. CDR3 DNA: TGTGCCAGCAGCCAAGGGGGCTCCTCGGATGGGCAGTACTTC. It encodes CASSQGGSSDGQYF.

This rearrangement joins TRBV7-3 to TRBJ2-1, with 7 positions matching TRBD2. The CDR3 has 15 residues. Germline V gives CDR1 SGHTA, CDR2 FQGTGA. Unmatched junction bases numbered 8, after V lost 5 bases and J lost 4 bases. CDR3 sequence reads: CASSMTSFSYNEQFF. CDR3 coding DNA: TGTGCCAGCAGCATGACTAGCTTTTCTTACAATGAGCAGTTCTTC.

On this clone itself: Other DNA sequences in the same sample also yield this CDR3. The V gene is TRBV11-3, the J gene TRBJ2-3; TRBD2 matches at 7 bases. With V trimmed by 4 bases and J by 0 bases, 4 bases remained unmatched. CDR1 SGHNT and CDR2 YENEEA come from the germline V gene. The CDR3 contains 15 residues. CDR3 in amino acids: CASSSLAFSTDTQYF. CDR3 DNA: TGTGCCAGCAGCTCACTAGCGTTTAGCACAGATACGCAGTATTTT.

This clone was detected only once. CDR3 sequence reads: CASSWTSQTDTQYF. The CDR3 DNA is TGTGCCAGCAGCTGGACTAGCCAAACAGATACGCAGTATTTT. V gene TRBV6-2 or TRBV6-3 combines with J gene TRBJ2-3, with 8 nucleotides matching TRBD2. The germline gives CDR1 MNHEY, CDR2 SVGEGT. The junction had 5 bases not matched to a gene; V was cut back by 6 bases and J by 3 bases. The CDR3 contains 14 residues.

CDR3 in amino acids: CSARRSGSETQYF. The CDR3 region has the DNA TGCAGCGCCCGACGATCGGGGTCAGAGACCCAGTACTTC. The chain recombines TRBV29-1 with TRBJ2-5, with D perhaps matching TRBD2 (5 bases). The CDR3 covers 13 residues. Germline V lookup: CDR1 SQVTM, CDR2 ANQGSEA. The V gene lost 7 bases and the J gene lost 4 bases, with 16 bases spanning the gap.